The 25 T cell receptor beta chains listed next were all sequenced from one sample in a study of T cells in Graves' hyperthyroidism and ophthalmopathy. There were TCR beta CDR3 regions amplified from RNA transcripts. Primed by the HTBI set, a first-round RT-PCR was run on the TCR CDR3. TCRdb used MiXCR to reprocess the multiplex PCR reads, holding one entry per CDR3 protein. This table holds roughly 800,000 distinct CDR3 sequences, over 35% found once. Sequenced: blood. Source of these receptors: a man younger than 35 with Graves' hyperthyroidism.

Turning to this clonotype: At one end, the junction sequence differs from germline, possibly due to a read error. J is TRBJ1-1 and V is TRBV2; D unresolved. Germline assignment: CDR1 SNHLY and CDR2 FYNNEI. The CDR3 covers 13 residues. CDR3: CGSRSSLNTEAFF. The CDR3 DNA follows: TGTGGCAGCAGGAGTAGTCTGAACACTGAAGCTTTCTTT.

This clonotype was recorded once. The chain recombines TRBV7-9 with TRBJ1-6; D may be TRBD1 (5 bases). Trimming took 5 bases from V and 0 from J, leaving 14 bases between them. The germline V gene encodes CDR1 SEHNR and CDR2 FQNEAQ (reference sequence). The CDR3 spans 17 residues. CDR3 in amino acids: CASSPVGASSYNSPLHF. The CDR3 DNA reads TGTGCCAGCAGCCCAGTTGGGGCGAGCTCCTATAATTCACCCCTCCACTTT.

This clonotype was seen repeatedly, ten times or more. V usage is TRBV7-8 and J usage is TRBJ2-7; D gene uncertain. V lost 5 bases and J 6 bases, leaving 17 bases between the germline ends. The CDR3 is 14 amino acids. Germline-derived CDR1 and CDR2 are SGHVS and FQNEAQ. This chain's CDR3 is CASSTSPDTSEQYF. The CDR3 nucleotides are TGTGCCAGCAGCACCTCGCCAGACACCTCCGAGCAGTACTTC.

V gene TRBV6-6 combines with J gene TRBJ1-1, with D uncertain. The CDR3 runs to 18 residues. The V gene's germline CDR1 is MNHNY and CDR2 SVGAGI (reference sequence). V lost 7 bases, J lost 0 bases, and 24 bases lay in between. CDR3 coding DNA: TGTGCCAGCATTACTACGCTAAACAGCCTCTTTATGAACACTGAAGCTTTCTTT. This gives the protein CASITTLNSLFMNTEAFF.

This clonotype showed up many times. The chain uses TRBV7-9 and TRBJ1-4, with TRBD1 identical over 7 bases. The CDR3 covers 14 residues. Germline CDR1 and CDR2: SEHNR and FQNEAQ (reference sequence). V was clipped by 6 bases and J by 5 bases; unmatched bases: 6. This CDR3 reads CASRHRDSNEKLFF. The CDR3 DNA follows: TGTGCCAGCAGGCATAGGGACAGCAATGAAAAACTGTTTTTT.

V is TRBV10-3 and J is TRBJ1-5; D unclear. CDR3 length: 16 residues. V was cut by 5 bases and J by 7 bases, with 21 bases left in between. Germline CDR1 is ENHRY and CDR2 is SYGVKD. The CDR3 nucleotides read TGTGCCATCAGTTCCCAAATAGTAGCTACCCACCAGCCCCAGCATTTT. This codes for CAISSQIVATHQPQHF.

At least ten counts were recorded for this clonotype. The rearrangement uses TRBV12-3 or TRBV12-4 and TRBJ1-6, with D possibly being TRBD1 (6 bases). This CDR3 is 13 amino acids long. V was trimmed by 6 bases and J by 5 bases, leaving 8 bases between them. DNA for the CDR3: TGTGCCAGCAGACGGACAGATAATTCACCCCTCCACTTT. Protein: CASRRTDNSPLHF.

As to this clonotype: At one end the junction does not follow the germline gene, possibly because of a read error. J is TRBJ2-7 and V is TRBV10-3; no clear D gene. The CDR3 consists of 14 residues. CDR1 and CDR2 (germline): ENHRY, SYGVKD. This CDR3 is CASSLSPSSYEQYF. The CDR3 DNA reads TGTGCCAGCAGTTTGTCCCCGAGCTCCTACGAGCAGTACTTC.

J is TRBJ2-7 and V is TRBV20-1; no definite D call. Per germline, CDR1 DFQATT and CDR2 SNEGSKA (reference sequence). V lost 1 base, J lost 0 bases, and 13 bases lay in between. The CDR3 loop spans 15 amino acids. The CDR3 loop reads CSARVGRRSSYEQYF. The CDR3 DNA is TGCAGTGCTAGAGTAGGAAGGCGAAGCTCCTACGAGCAGTACTTC.

This clonotype was counted between two and nine times. The chain recombines TRBV25-1 with TRBJ2-7; no reliable D call. There are 13 residues in the CDR3. Trimming took 8 bases from V and 2 from J, leaving 13 bases between them. From germline, CDR1 is MGHDK and CDR2 SYGVNS. CDR3 nucleotide sequence: TGTGCCAGCCAAAGACCGCAGACCTACGAGCAGTACTTC. This encodes CASQRPQTYEQYF.

This clonotype was seen ten or more times. This chain joins TRBV5-5 and TRBJ2-7; D is undetermined. Per germline, CDR1 SGHKS and CDR2 YYEKEE (reference sequence). The CDR3 has 15 amino acids. V was pared by 4 bases and J by 3 bases, with 17 bases between. CDR3 loop: CASSPSVGLVYEQYF. CDR3 sequence (DNA): TGTGCCAGCAGCCCGAGCGTAGGGCTGGTCTACGAGCAGTACTTC.

This clonotype was picked up many times. This chain joins TRBV5-1 and TRBJ1-6; no reliable D call. Trimming removed 4 bases at V and 7 bases at J, with 12 bases between. This CDR3 is 14 amino acids long. From germline, CDR1 is SGHRS and CDR2 YFSETQ. The CDR3 DNA reads TGCGCCAGCAGCCGGCTGACCGACAATTCACCCCTCCACTTT. This encodes CASSRLTDNSPLHF.

This clonotype was counted a few times. The chain couples TRBV19 to TRBJ2-5; perhaps TRBD1 as D (7 bases). V was pared by 3 bases and J by 5 bases, with 13 bases between. The germline V gene encodes CDR1 LNHDA and CDR2 SQIVND (reference sequence). CDR3 size: 14 residues. The DNA of the CDR3 is TGTGCCAGTAGTATCCCAGGGGGGATGGAGACCCAGTACTTC. Translated: CASSIPGGMETQYF.

The gene calls are TRBV7-9 and TRBJ2-7; D possibly matches TRBD1 or TRBD2 (6 bases each). V lost 4 bases, J lost 3 bases, and 19 bases lay in between. The CDR3 runs to 16 residues. Per germline, CDR1 SEHNR and CDR2 FQNEAQ (reference sequence). For the CDR3, the DNA is TGTGCCAGCAGCTCCTCCCGAGGGGGGTCCTACTACGAGCAGTACTTC. Its translation: CASSSSRGGSYYEQYF.

This clonotype was seen many times. The chain links TRBV19 to TRBJ1-5, with D hard to call. CDR3 length: 15 residues. Trimming took off 2 bases at V and 0 bases at J, with 8 bases between the two ends. Germline values: CDR1 LNHDA, CDR2 SQIVND (reference sequence). As DNA, the CDR3 is TGTGCCAGTAGTATAACCCGGAATAGCAATCAGCCCCAGCATTTT. Amino acid sequence: CASSITRNSNQPQHF.

In nucleotides, the CDR3 is TGTGCCAGCAGCTTGGCCTTCCTCCTCTACGAGCAGTACTTC. Translating gives CASSLAFLLYEQYF. The chain links TRBV11-3 to TRBJ2-7, with D uncertain. The germline gives CDR1 SGHNT, CDR2 YENEEA. Deletions cut 3 bases from V and 3 bases from J, with 12 bases between. The CDR3 has 14 amino acids.

For this clonotype: A much larger clone sits a single nucleotide away, making a read error possible. V gene TRBV7-9 combines with J gene TRBJ2-7, with TRBD1 matching over 11 bases. After removal of 2 bases from V and 6 bases from J, the junction contained 3 bases not matched to a gene. Germline V lookup: CDR1 SEHNR, CDR2 FQNEAQ (reference sequence). The CDR3 is 14 residues long. CDR3 DNA: TGTGCCAGCAGCTTACACGGGACAGGGGGCGAGCAGTACTTC. Protein product: CASSLHGTGGEQYF.

V gene TRBV15 combines with J gene TRBJ2-7; D possibly corresponds to TRBD2 (5 bases). Trimming cost V 0 bases and J 1 base, with 13 bases left between them. CDR1 is LNHNV and CDR2 is YYDKDF in the germline V gene (reference sequence). This CDR3 has 16 residues. CDR3 bases: TGTGCCACCAGCAGAGAGGGAGAAAAGTCTTCCTACGAGCAGTACTTC. It yields the protein CATSREGEKSSYEQYF.

This clonotype appeared a few times. The chain employs TRBV9 and TRBJ2-5; 7 bases fit TRBD1. CDR1 is SGDLS and CDR2 is YYNGEE in the germline V gene. V lost 4 bases, J lost 2 bases, and 8 bases stayed unmatched. CDR3 length: 15 amino acids. The CDR3 DNA is TGTGCCAGCAGCTTAGGGTCCAGGGGGCAAGAGACCCAGTACTTC. As protein: CASSLGSRGQETQYF.

The table lists this clonotype with many counts. This chain links TRBV20-1 with TRBJ1-4; D remains ambiguous. Germline-derived CDR1 and CDR2 are DFQATT and SNEGSKA (reference sequence). The CDR3 sequence is 12 residues long. DNA of the CDR3: TGCAGCGCGCAGCCCGCTAATGAAAAACTGTTTTTT. It specifies CSAQPANEKLFF.

This clonotype was seen a few times. At one of its ends the junction is not consistent with the germline gene, which may arise from a read error. The genes are TRBV11-1 and TRBJ2-5, with D possibly matching TRBD2 (5 bases). The CDR3 is 12 amino acids. In germline, CDR1 is SGHAT, CDR2 FQDESV (reference sequence). The CDR3 spells CASNPGGETQYF. In DNA form, the CDR3 reads TGCGCCAGCAACCCCGGCGGGGAGACCCAGTACTTC.

This rearrangement joins TRBV20-1 to TRBJ1-5, with D unclear. Germline V lookup: CDR1 DFQATT, CDR2 SNEGSKA (reference sequence). This CDR3 has 14 amino acids. Trimming stripped 0 bases from V and 7 bases from J, with 13 bases between. The CDR3 region has the DNA TGCAGTGCTAGAGAGGGGAACAAAGGACAGCCCCAGCATTTT. It yields the protein CSAREGNKGQPQHF.

The genes are TRBV29-1 and TRBJ1-2, with 9 bases identical to TRBD1. There are 14 residues in the CDR3. The germline V gene encodes CDR1 SQVTM and CDR2 ANQGSEA. Unmatched junction bases numbered 10, after V lost 3 bases and J lost 8 bases. The DNA for the CDR3 is TGCAGCGTTGACCCGGGACAGGGAAAGAGAGGCTACACCTTC. It yields the protein CSVDPGQGKRGYTF.

This clonotype was seen a few times. The J gene is TRBJ2-7, the V gene TRBV11-2, with TRBD1 as a possible D gene (6 bases). Germline V gene sequence: CDR1 SGHAT, CDR2 FQNNGV. V lost 3 bases, J lost 2 bases, and 11 bases lay in between. This CDR3 is built from 14 residues. CDR3 protein: CASSFSGHPYEQYF. The CDR3 nucleotides read TGTGCCAGCAGCTTTTCGGGACACCCCTACGAGCAGTACTTC.

This clonotype has just a few counts. The V gene is TRBV5-1, the J gene TRBJ2-7; 11 nucleotides line up with TRBD2. This CDR3 has 16 residues. The junction had 7 bases not matched to a gene; V was cut back by 4 bases and J by 1 base. Germline V gene lookup returns CDR1 SGHRS and CDR2 YFSETQ. The CDR3 loop is CASSRRLAGQSYEQYF. CDR3 DNA sequence: TGCGCCAGCAGCCGGAGACTAGCGGGGCAATCCTACGAGCAGTACTTC.